These T cell receptor beta chains were read from a single sample in a study of blood T cells in healthy people across ages. In TCRdb, the 5' RACE reads were re-called with MiXCR into one record per CDR3 protein. The profile covers just over 800,000 distinct CDR3 sequences, with 60% to 80% appearing a single time and about 30% taken by the ten largest. The sequenced sample consisted of blood. These receptors all stem from a man aged 25 to 40 in good health. The CDR3 runs from the conserved cysteine through the conserved F or W. D genes are given only for firm matches. Rows give clone size only sometimes, using once, few, many, or a class for an expanded clone.

d_gene	abundance	v_gene	len	j_gene	CDR3aa	CDR3nt
.	.	TRBV27	15	TRBJ2-3	CASSLIAASTDTQYF	TGTGCCAGCAGTTTGATAGCAGCTAGCACAGATACGCAGTATTTT
.	.	TRBV7-2	15	TRBJ2-5	CASSLAGRWEETQYF	TGTGCCAGCAGCTTGGCGGGACGATGGGAAGAGACCCAGTACTTC
TRBD2	once	TRBV4-3	14	TRBJ2-1	CASSAAGGPYEQFF	TGCGCCAGCAGCGCGGCGGGGGGGCCCTATGAGCAGTTCTTC
TRBD1	.	TRBV7-2	18	TRBJ1-5	CASTLSGTGGLGNQPQHF	TGTGCCAGCACCCTGTCTGGGACAGGGGGATTAGGGAATCAGCCCCAGCATTTT
TRBD1	.	TRBV20-1	17	TRBJ2-7	CSARALTGTDNSYEQYF	TGCAGTGCTAGAGCTTTAACCGGGACAGATAACTCCTACGAGCAGTACTTC
.	.	TRBV6-5	15	TRBJ2-3	CASRLQGLLTDTQYF	TGTGCCAGCAGGCTACAGGGACTACTCACAGATACGCAGTATTTT
.	.	TRBV9	16	TRBJ1-2	CASSVALEGLHYGYTF	TGTGCCAGCAGCGTAGCTCTGGAGGGGCTTCACTATGGCTACACCTTC
.	.	TRBV9	14	TRBJ2-3	CASSPQSGTNTQYF	TGTGCCAGCAGCCCACAGTCTGGGACAAATACGCAGTATTTT
TRBD2	.	TRBV20-1	15	TRBJ2-3	CSASHGLAYTDTQYF	TGCAGTGCCAGCCATGGACTAGCATACACAGATACGCAGTATTTT
TRBD1	.	TRBV5-6	13	TRBJ2-7	CASSKDRDHEQYF	TGTGCCAGCAGCAAAGACAGGGACCACGAGCAGTACTTC
TRBD2	.	TRBV7-7	17	TRBJ2-1	CASSPVTSGGAPNEQFF	TGTGCCAGCAGCCCAGTCACTAGCGGGGGGGCCCCCAATGAGCAGTTCTTC
.	.	TRBV27	15	TRBJ2-1	CASSPGTRGTSEQFF	TGTGCCAGCAGTCCCGGGACAAGGGGGACCAGTGAGCAGTTCTTC
.	.	TRBV3-1	14	TRBJ2-1	CASSLGLQGSEQFF	TGTGCCAGCAGCCTAGGCCTACAGGGAAGTGAGCAGTTCTTC
.	once	TRBV6-2/TRBV6-3	11	TRBJ2-1	CANSYPNEQFF	TGTGCCAACAGTTACCCCAATGAGCAGTTCTTC
TRBD2	.	TRBV28	13	TRBJ2-1	CASKGLEGNEQFF	TGTGCCAGCAAGGGACTAGAGGGCAATGAGCAGTTCTTC
.	.	TRBV4-3	15	TRBJ2-2	CASSQVIGGGGELFF	TGCGCCAGCAGCCAAGTCATAGGGGGGGGCGGGGAGCTGTTTTTT
TRBD2	.	TRBV6-5	18	TRBJ2-7	CASSSLNPGLAGYNEQYF	TGTGCCAGCAGTTCCTTAAACCCGGGACTAGCGGGGTACAATGAGCAGTACTTC
.	once	TRBV5-1	13	TRBJ2-7	CASSSERINEQYF	TGCGCCAGCAGCTCCGAACGAATAAACGAGCAGTACTTC
TRBD1	.	TRBV20-1	17	TRBJ1-1	CSARTPPGQKMNTEAFF	TGCAGTGCTAGAACACCACCGGGACAGAAAATGAACACTGAAGCTTTCTTT
.	.	TRBV20-1	11	TRBJ2-6	CSAGRANVLTF	TGCAGTGCCGGGCGTGCCAACGTCCTGACTTTC
TRBD1	.	TRBV28	15	TRBJ2-5	CASSYGGQGDETQYF	TGTGCCAGCAGTTACGGTGGACAGGGTGACGAGACCCAGTACTTC
.	few	TRBV12-3/TRBV12-4	15	TRBJ2-1	CASNKQGSGYNEQFF	TGTGCCAGCAATAAACAGGGATCTGGCTACAATGAGCAGTTCTTC
.	few	TRBV2	14	TRBJ1-4	CASRPGQAEEKLFF	TGTGCCAGCAGACCCGGGCAGGCTGAAGAAAAACTGTTTTTT
.	.	TRBV6-5	16	TRBJ2-6	CAIRGRGDPGANVLTF	TGTGCCATCAGGGGCAGGGGGGATCCTGGGGCCAACGTCCTGACTTTC
.	.	TRBV20-1	15	TRBJ2-3	CSARSGARGADTQYF	TGCAGTGCTAGATCGGGGGCGAGAGGCGCAGATACGCAGTATTTT
.	.	TRBV6-6	13	TRBJ1-5	CASSYARAQPQHF	TGTGCCAGCAGTTACGCTCGGGCTCAGCCCCAGCATTTT
TRBD2	.	TRBV20-1	15	TRBJ2-1	CSASPPGGHVSEQFF	TGCAGTGCTAGTCCCCCGGGGGGGCATGTCAGTGAGCAGTTCTTC
.	.	TRBV4-2	13	TRBJ2-1	CASMQDGYNEQFF	TGTGCCAGCATGCAGGACGGGTACAATGAGCAGTTCTTC
TRBD2	.	TRBV6-1	18	TRBJ2-7	CASRAGTSGVSFSYEQYF	TGTGCCAGCAGGGCCGGGACTAGCGGGGTCTCGTTTTCCTACGAGCAGTACTTC
TRBD1	.	TRBV28	15	TRBJ2-1	CASIQGQAAYNEQFF	TGTGCCAGCATTCAAGGACAGGCGGCCTACAATGAGCAGTTCTTC
.	.	TRBV3-1	15	TRBJ2-4	CASSQGGRLANIQYF	TGTGCCAGCAGCCAAGGGGGCAGACTGGCAAACATTCAGTACTTC
TRBD1	.	TRBV15	13	TRBJ1-5	CATYAGGRQPQHF	TGTGCCACGTATGCAGGGGGTAGACAGCCCCAGCATTTT
.	.	TRBV6-5	13	TRBJ1-6	CASSERPSSPLHF	TGTGCCAGCAGTGAAAGGCCGAGTTCACCCCTCCACTTT
.	.	TRBV18	15	TRBJ2-7	CASSPPASGSYEQYF	TGTGCCAGCTCACCACCAGCTTCGGGCTCCTACGAGCAGTACTTC
.	once	TRBV7-3	17	TRBJ2-3	CASSLMAGLSNTDTQYF	TGTGCCAGCAGCTTAATGGCGGGGCTAAGTAACACAGATACGCAGTATTTT
.	.	TRBV18	13	TRBJ2-7	CASSPPTVNEQYF	TGTGCCAGCTCACCACCAACCGTTAATGAGCAGTACTTC
TRBD1	.	TRBV15	14	TRBJ2-7	CATSRGTGPYEQYF	TGTGCCACCAGCAGGGGGACAGGGCCCTACGAGCAGTACTTC
TRBD2	.	TRBV7-9	12	TRBJ2-1	CAIAGGPNEQFF	TGTGCCATCGCGGGGGGGCCCAATGAGCAGTTCTTC
TRBD1	.	TRBV15	14	TRBJ2-1	CATTPYRGYNEQFF	TGTGCCACCACTCCTTACAGGGGCTACAATGAGCAGTTCTTC
TRBD1	.	TRBV7-2	15	TRBJ2-1	CASMRDRGRSNEQFF	TGTGCCAGCATGCGGGACAGGGGGCGTAGTAATGAGCAGTTCTTC
.	.	TRBV9	12	TRBJ2-7	CASSGGSDEQYF	TGTGCCAGCTCCGGAGGGTCGGACGAGCAGTACTTC
.	.	TRBV10-3	14	TRBJ2-5	CAISESRDQGTQYF	TGTGCCATCAGTGAGTCCCGGGACCAGGGGACCCAGTACTTC
TRBD1	.	TRBV9	15	TRBJ2-7	CASSVATGGFYEQYF	TGTGCCAGCAGCGTAGCCACAGGGGGCTTCTACGAGCAGTACTTC
TRBD2	.	TRBV6-5	15	TRBJ2-4	CASTYMTSGGSEQYF	TGTGCCAGCACATATATGACTAGCGGGGGGTCGGAGCAGTACTTC
TRBD1	.	TRBV7-2	14	TRBJ2-3	CASRYDRGADTQYF	TGTGCCAGCAGATATGACAGGGGCGCAGATACGCAGTATTTT
.	.	TRBV20-1	15	TRBJ1-5	CSARDWVYSNQPQHF	TGCAGTGCTAGAGATTGGGTTTATAGCAATCAGCCCCAGCATTTT
TRBD2	.	TRBV4-1	17	TRBJ2-3	CASSQASRTSGTDTQYF	TGCGCCAGCAGCCAAGCCTCGCGGACTAGCGGCACAGATACGCAGTATTTT
.	few	TRBV5-1	11	TRBJ2-5	CASTRQETQYF	TGCGCCAGCACCAGACAAGAGACCCAGTACTTC
.	.	TRBV10-3	13	TRBJ1-2	CAIQTGGAYGYTF	TGTGCCATCCAGACAGGTGGGGCCTATGGCTACACCTTC